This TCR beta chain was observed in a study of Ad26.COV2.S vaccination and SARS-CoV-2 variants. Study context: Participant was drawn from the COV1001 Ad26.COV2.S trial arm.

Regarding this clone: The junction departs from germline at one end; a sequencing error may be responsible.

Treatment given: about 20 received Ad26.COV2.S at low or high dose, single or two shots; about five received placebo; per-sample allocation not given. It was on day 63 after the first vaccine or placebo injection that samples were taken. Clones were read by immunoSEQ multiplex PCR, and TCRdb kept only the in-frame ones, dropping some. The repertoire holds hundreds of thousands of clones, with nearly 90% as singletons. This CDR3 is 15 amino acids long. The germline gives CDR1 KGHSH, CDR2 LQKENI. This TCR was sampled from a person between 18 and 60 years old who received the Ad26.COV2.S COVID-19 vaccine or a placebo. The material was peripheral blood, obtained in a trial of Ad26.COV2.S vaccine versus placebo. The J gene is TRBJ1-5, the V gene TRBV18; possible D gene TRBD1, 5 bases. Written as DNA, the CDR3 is TGTGCCAGCTCACCAGCAGGGATTAGCAGTCAGCCCCAGCATTTT. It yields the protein CASSPAGISSQPQHF.